These 18 T cell receptor beta chains were sequenced from one sample in a study of shared clonotypes between healthy human individuals. Only in-frame clones appear in the TCRdb table, and some are missing; sequencing was by immunoSEQ multiplex PCR. This repertoire shows some 2.3 million clones, about 92% found once; its top ten account for about 0.39%. Sequenced: naive CD4+ T cells from PBMCs. The subset denotes: CD45RA+ positively selected. The receptors shown here come from a man aged 18 to 29 in good health. Some clones in this sample may be carry-over from other donors' samples.

The V gene is TRBV14, the J gene TRBJ2-1; 9 bases align to TRBD1. The CDR3 runs 13 residues. Germline V CDR1 and CDR2: SGHDN, FVKESK. The V segment lost 4 bases and the J segment 9 bases; nucleotides outside the gene matches: 4. This chain's CDR3 is CASSPTGGGEQFF. CDR3 DNA sequence: TGTGCCAGCAGCCCTACAGGGGGCGGTGAGCAGTTCTTC.

This chain uses TRBV27 with TRBJ2-1; D gene ambiguous. The CDR3 runs to 17 residues. V lost 2 bases and J 0 bases, leaving 14 bases between the germline ends. In germline, CDR1 is MNHEY, CDR2 SMNVEV (reference sequence). CDR3 residues: CASSLVGWGSSYNEQFF. The CDR3 DNA reads TGTGCCAGCAGTTTAGTGGGGTGGGGAAGCTCCTACAATGAGCAGTTCTTC.

The chain recombines TRBV4-3 with TRBJ2-7; D gene uncertain. This CDR3 spans 14 amino acids. CDR1 is LGHNA and CDR2 is YSLEER in the germline V gene. V was shortened by 2 bases and J by 5 bases, with 13 bases between the two germline ends. The CDR3 here is CASSQRYQSHEQYF. CDR3 sequence (DNA): TGCGCCAGCAGCCAACGGTATCAGTCCCACGAGCAGTACTTC.

The J gene is TRBJ1-1, the V gene TRBV5-1; D remains unclear. The CDR3 runs 15 residues. Germline V gene sequence: CDR1 SGHRS, CDR2 YFSETQ. V gave up 0 bases and J gave up 0 bases, with 9 bases separating them. CDR3 in amino acids: CASSLGLHLNTEAFF. In DNA, the CDR3 is TGCGCCAGCAGCTTGGGGCTTCATTTGAACACTGAAGCTTTCTTT. Using reference TRBV5-1 and TRBJ1-1 for the parts outside the CDR3, the full variable domain is KAGVTQTPRYLIKTRGQQVTLSCSPISGHRSVSWYQQTPGQGLQFLFEYFSETQRNKGNFPGRFSGRQFSNSRSEMNVSTLELGDSALYLCASSLGLHLNTEAFFGQGTRLTVV.

V and J are TRBV5-6 and TRBJ2-3; 9 bases line up with TRBD2. Germline values: CDR1 SGHDT, CDR2 YYEEEE. The CDR3 totals 17 residues. The V gene end was trimmed by 4 bases and the J gene end by 2 bases; junction bases not matched to a gene: 11. CDR3 residues: CASSPLGGGRVTDTQYF. The DNA of the CDR3 is TGTGCCAGCAGCCCTTTGGGCGGCGGGAGGGTCACAGATACGCAGTATTTT.

J is TRBJ2-5 and V is TRBV18, with TRBD1 matching over 9 bases. The J segment lost 5 bases and the V segment lost 5 bases, leaving 9 bases of the junction unmatched. CDR1 KGHSH and CDR2 LQKENI come from the germline V gene. This CDR3 region has 15 residues. CDR3 loop: CASSVPGQGAETQYF. As DNA, the CDR3 is TGTGCCAGCTCAGTCCCGGGACAGGGAGCTGAGACCCAGTACTTC.

The rearrangement links TRBV28 to TRBJ1-4; perhaps TRBD1 as D (6 bases). This CDR3 is built from 14 residues. Germline CDR1 is MDHEN and CDR2 is SYDVKM. V was trimmed by 6 bases and J by 7 bases, leaving 15 bases between them. CDR3 sequence (DNA): TGTGCCAGCAGACAGGGTCAGAGGGGTGAAAAACTGTTTTTT. Translated, it gives CASRQGQRGEKLFF.

A note on this clone: Other DNA sequences in this specimen translate into the identical CDR3. The chain links TRBV5-1 to TRBJ2-3; D gene unclear. The CDR3 spans 12 residues. Germline assignment: CDR1 SGHRS and CDR2 YFSETQ. The V gene lost 0 bases and the J gene lost 5 bases, with 4 bases spanning the gap. The CDR3 DNA follows: TGCGCCAGCAGCTTGGCCCTAGATACGCAGTATTTT. Residues: CASSLALDTQYF.

The chain employs TRBV5-1 and TRBJ2-1, with D possibly being TRBD1 or TRBD2 (5 bases each). CDR1 is SGHRS and CDR2 is YFSETQ in the germline V gene. The CDR3 totals 15 residues. V lost 6 bases, J lost 5 bases, and 18 bases lay in between. Here the CDR3 DNA reads TGCGCCAGCACCAACCGGGGCCACTACAACAATGAGCAGTTCTTC. It translates to CASTNRGHYNNEQFF.

The rearrangement uses TRBV5-4 and TRBJ2-5, with 7 bases aligning to TRBD2. V lost 7 bases to trimming and J lost 3 bases; unmatched junction nucleotides: 9. There are 14 residues in the CDR3. The germline CDR1 and CDR2 sequences are SGHNT and YYREEE (reference sequence). CDR3 residues: CASSPSGGKETQYF. The CDR3 DNA sequence: TGTGCCAGCTCCCCTAGCGGAGGGAAAGAGACCCAGTACTTC.

This CDR3 reads CASRPGPLHQPQHF. The CDR3 coding sequence is TGTGCCAGCAGACCCGGACCGCTTCATCAGCCCCAGCATTTT. The chain couples TRBV28 to TRBJ1-5, with D hard to call. Germline CDR1 is MDHEN and CDR2 is SYDVKM. Trimming took 6 bases from V and 5 from J, leaving 14 bases between them. CDR3 length: 14 amino acids.

The V gene is TRBV29-1, the J gene TRBJ2-5; perhaps TRBD2 as D (5 bases). Germline assignment: CDR1 SQVTM and CDR2 ANQGSEA. This CDR3 spans 13 amino acids. The V end was cut by 3 bases, the J end by 1 base, with 9 bases between. The CDR3 loop is CSVDSGIQETQYF. For the CDR3, the DNA is TGCAGCGTTGATTCGGGAATCCAAGAGACCCAGTACTTC.

The rearrangement links TRBV28 to TRBJ2-7, with a possible D match to TRBD1 (7 bases). V was trimmed by 6 bases and J by 1 base, leaving 16 bases between them. This CDR3 comprises 15 residues. Germline values: CDR1 MDHEN, CDR2 SYDVKM. CDR3 bases: TGTGCCAGCAGCACGTCAGGGGGAGGTTCCTACGAGCAGTACTTC. Protein product: CASSTSGGGSYEQYF.

The gene calls are TRBV6-1 and TRBJ2-6; D not resolved. The germline V gene encodes CDR1 MNHNS and CDR2 SASEGT. This CDR3 has 14 amino acids. Between the trimmed V and J ends, which lost 0 bases and 4 bases, there was a span of 4 bases. The CDR3 DNA reads TGTGCCAGCAGTGAAGCGGCAGGGGCCAACGTCCTGACTTTC. Encoded protein: CASSEAAGANVLTF.

The J gene is TRBJ2-1, the V gene TRBV14; D perhaps matches TRBD1 (5 bases). The CDR3 length is 15 residues. V shed 3 bases and J shed 6 bases, with 15 bases lying between them. The V gene's germline CDR1 is SGHDN and CDR2 FVKESK. CDR3 DNA: TGTGCCAGCAGCCAGGGGCGGTGGGCAGGCAATGAGCAGTTCTTC. Its protein is CASSQGRWAGNEQFF.

There are a few counts of this clone. This sequence joins TRBV15 and TRBJ1-1; no firm D call. The germline V gene encodes CDR1 LNHNV and CDR2 YYDKDF (reference sequence). CDR3 length: 14 amino acids. Deletions cut 1 base from V and 1 base from J, with 7 bases between. The CDR3 sequence is CATSRGRTNTEAFF. CDR3 DNA: TGTGCCACCAGCAGAGGCCGTACGAACACTGAAGCTTTCTTT.

V and J are TRBV6-5 and TRBJ2-7; 8 nucleotides line up with TRBD1. This CDR3 has 13 amino acids. Germline lookup yields CDR1 MNHEY and CDR2 SVGAGI. Unmatched junction bases numbered 7, after V lost 6 bases and J lost 6 bases. The CDR3 sequence is CASSLQGGLEQYF. The CDR3 DNA follows: TGTGCCAGCAGCTTACAGGGGGGCCTCGAGCAGTACTTC.

Regarding this clone: The sample has other DNA sequences that encode this CDR3 too. This chain uses TRBV6-6 with TRBJ2-1; D not resolved. Trimming cost V 1 base and J 5 bases, with 3 bases left between them. Germline CDR1 MNHNY, CDR2 SVGAGI (reference sequence). This CDR3 is built from 12 residues. CDR3: CASSYLDNEQFF. The CDR3 DNA reads TGTGCCAGCAGTTACTTGGACAATGAGCAGTTCTTC.